This T cell receptor beta chain was obtained from a study of graft-versus-host responses after intestinal transplantation. Across the study: Each recipient received anti-thymocyte globulin induction, then tacrolimus and steroids for approximately 3 years.

As regards this clone: No antigen is known for it.

The repertoire was sequenced with immunoSEQ multiplex PCR; TCRdb's copy has only in-frame clones and lacks some. The data hold roughly 100,000 clones, with roughly 93% observed a single time. Findings and limits, study-wide: Graft-donor T cell macrochimerism coincided with high graft-versus-host to host-versus-graft clonal ratios in allografts. The study associated peak circulating GvH clone levels with early post-transplant HvG declines. GvH clones were found in recipient marrow; some appeared first in ileum or blood.

The origin of this receptor is a human donor who received an intestinal transplant. The sample was unstimulated CD8+ T cells sorted from spleen or lymph node cells, taken before intestinal transplant.

The CDR3 protein is CASSYDGGEGETQYF. In DNA, the CDR3 is TGTGCCAGCAGTTACGATGGCGGGGAAGGAGAGACCCAGTACTTC. The chain couples TRBV6-5 to TRBJ2-5; TRBD2 might be the D (6 bases). The CDR3 is 15 residues long. Germline CDR1 MNHEY, CDR2 SVGAGI. Trimming removed 2 bases from V and 4 bases from J, with 14 bases in between.